The 20 T cell receptor beta chains listed next were all sequenced from one sample in a study of cytomegalovirus exposure and HLA in healthy donors. PCR used 60 Vbeta primers and 13 Jbeta primers. Here immunoSEQ multiplex PCR was the method, and the copy in TCRdb shows in-frame clones only, minus some. This table holds 100,000 to 150,000 clones. The sample consisted of PBMCs. The receptors were sampled from a man in his forties in good health and CMV-seronegative.

The rearrangement joins TRBV6-6 to TRBJ1-5; TRBD1 aligns across 8 bases. V lost 8 bases to trimming and J lost 2 bases; unmatched junction nucleotides: 2. This CDR3 has 13 residues. Per germline, CDR1 MNHNY and CDR2 SVGAGI (reference sequence). The chain's CDR3 is CASSGGGNQPQHF. In DNA, the CDR3 is TGTGCCAGCTCAGGGGGCGGCAATCAGCCCCAGCATTTT.

Regarding this clone: A read error may produce the germline difference seen at one junction end. The CDR3 region is CASSLRQGQATQYF. In nucleotides, the CDR3 is TGTGCCAGCAGCTTAAGACAGGGCCAAGCGACCCAGTACTTC. This rearrangement joins TRBV11-3 to TRBJ2-5, with 7 bases lining up with TRBD1. Germline-derived CDR1 and CDR2 are SGHNT and YENEEA. The CDR3 is made up of 14 amino acids. The whole variable domain, remainder taken from reference TRBV11-3 and TRBJ2-5, is EAGVVQSPRYKIIEKKQPVAFWCNPISGHNTLYWYLQNLGQGPELLIRYENEEAVDDSQLPKDRFSAERLKGVDSTLKIQPAELGDSAVYLCASSLRQGQATQYFGPGTRLLVL.

This sequence joins TRBV29-1 and TRBJ2-5; D perhaps matches TRBD2 (6 bases). Germline CDR1 is SQVTM and CDR2 is ANQGSEA. Trimming took 4 bases from V and 1 from J, leaving 10 bases between them. The CDR3 sequence is 13 residues long. CDR3 region: CSVGLGGQETQYF. CDR3 DNA: TGCAGCGTTGGATTGGGGGGCCAAGAGACCCAGTACTTC.

The genes are TRBV5-1 and TRBJ1-2, with a weak D call TRBD1 (5 bases). V shed 4 bases and J shed 5 bases, with 15 bases lying between them. The CDR3 has 14 residues. From germline, CDR1 is SGHRS and CDR2 YFSETQ. CDR3 region: CASSLETVQYGYTF. For the CDR3, the DNA is TGCGCCAGCAGCCTCGAGACAGTGCAATATGGCTACACCTTC.

V gene TRBV7-8 combines with J gene TRBJ2-7; 11 nucleotides match TRBD1. The V segment lost 5 bases and the J segment 1 base; nucleotides outside the gene matches: 10. Germline-derived CDR1 and CDR2 are SGHVS and FQNEAQ. This CDR3 has 17 residues. This chain's CDR3 is CASSRPYGTGGSYEQYF. CDR3 coding DNA: TGTGCCAGCAGCCGGCCGTACGGGACAGGGGGATCCTACGAGCAGTACTTC. Full variable domain (rest looked up from reference TRBV7-8 and TRBJ2-7): GAGVSQSPRYKVAKRGQDVALRCDPISGHVSLFWYQQALGQGPEFLTYFQNEAQLDKSGLPSDRFFAERPEGSVSTLKIQRTQQEDSAVYLCASSRPYGTGGSYEQYFGPGTRLTVT.

V usage is TRBV5-5 and J usage is TRBJ2-1; a possible D gene is TRBD2 (5 bases). V was trimmed by 4 bases and J by 4 bases, leaving 15 bases between them. The CDR3 is 15 residues long. Germline CDR1 reads SGHKS; CDR2 reads YYEKEE (reference sequence). DNA of the CDR3: TGTGCCAGCAGCCCGAGGGAGAAGACATACAATGAGCAGTTCTTC. Translating it yields CASSPREKTYNEQFF.

In nucleotides, the CDR3 is TGTGCCAGCAGTTCCCTAGGACAGGCTAGCACTGAAGCTTTCTTT. This encodes CASSSLGQASTEAFF. The rearrangement links TRBV6-6 to TRBJ1-1, with 7 bases matching TRBD1. The CDR3 covers 15 residues. Germline V gene lookup returns CDR1 MNHNY and CDR2 SVGAGI (reference sequence). With V trimmed by 4 bases and J by 4 bases, 9 bases remained unmatched.

The J gene is TRBJ2-2, the V gene TRBV2; TRBD1 aligns across 7 bases. CDR1 SNHLY and CDR2 FYNNEI come from the germline V gene. V gave up 4 bases and J gave up 7 bases; unmatched junction bases: 6. The CDR3 totals 14 residues. This CDR3 reads CASSGDRAGGELFF. The CDR3 DNA follows: TGTGCCAGCAGTGGAGACAGGGCTGGCGGGGAGCTGTTTTTT.

The chain joins TRBV11-2 to TRBJ2-1; maybe TRBD2 (6 bases). Trimming stripped 0 bases from V and 1 base from J, with 7 bases between. Germline values: CDR1 SGHAT, CDR2 FQNNGV. CDR3 length equals 15 residues. The CDR3 loop is CASSLDGTSYNEQFF. In nucleotides, the CDR3 is TGTGCCAGCAGCTTAGATGGGACTTCCTACAATGAGCAGTTCTTC.

The chain recombines TRBV30 with TRBJ1-4; TRBD1 aligns across 12 bases. The CDR3 length is 17 residues. Germline assignment: CDR1 GTSNPN and CDR2 SVGIG (reference sequence). Germline trimming cut 3 bases from V and 6 bases from J; bases unmatched to any gene: 11. The CDR3 sequence: CAWSAGTGGPLDEKLFF. Here the CDR3 DNA reads TGTGCCTGGAGCGCCGGGACAGGGGGCCCTTTGGATGAAAAACTGTTTTTT.

The chain links TRBV7-2 to TRBJ2-7, with TRBD2 identical over 12 bases. Germline V CDR1 and CDR2: SGHTA, FQGNSA. V lost 5 bases, J lost 1 base, and 9 bases stayed unmatched. The CDR3 is 17 amino acids. CDR3: CASSLRAGTSGSYEQYF. Here the CDR3 DNA reads TGTGCCAGCAGCCTGCGAGCTGGGACTAGCGGGTCCTACGAGCAGTACTTC.

The chain recombines TRBV30 with TRBJ1-2; the match to TRBD1 covers 7 bases. The CDR3 consists of 17 residues. Germline V gene data show CDR1 as GTSNPN and CDR2 as SVGIG (reference sequence). V lost 8 bases, J lost 4 bases, and 22 bases stayed unmatched. CDR3 in amino acids: CATPIEQGRVFSYGYTF. In nucleotides, the CDR3 is TGTGCCACGCCCATTGAACAGGGGCGCGTTTTCTCCTATGGCTACACCTTC.

The chain uses TRBV10-3 and TRBJ2-7; 8 bases fit TRBD1. The CDR3 is 12 residues long. The germline V gene has CDR1 ENHRY and CDR2 SYGVKD. V shed 6 bases, J shed 3 bases, and the junction held 1 base outside the gene matches. CDR3 residues: CAIRDRDYEQYF. In DNA, the CDR3 is TGTGCCATCAGGGACAGGGACTACGAGCAGTACTTC.

The rearrangement uses TRBV27 and TRBJ2-7, with TRBD2 matching over 8 bases. V lost 4 bases, J lost 2 bases, and 7 bases stayed unmatched. Germline CDR1 MNHEY, CDR2 SMNVEV (reference sequence). The CDR3 runs 15 residues. DNA for the CDR3: TGTGCCAGCAGTTCGCCGCTAGCGGGCGCCTACGAGCAGTACTTC. It encodes CASSSPLAGAYEQYF.

The chain joins TRBV6-1 to TRBJ2-3; D might be TRBD1 (5 bases). Trimming stripped 6 bases from V and 8 bases from J, with 12 bases between. This CDR3 comprises 12 residues. Germline V gene data show CDR1 as MNHNS and CDR2 as SASEGT. This chain's CDR3 is CASRPRQGTQYF. The CDR3 coding sequence is TGTGCCAGCAGACCCAGGCAGGGTACGCAGTATTTT.

The gene calls are TRBV19 and TRBJ2-1, with D maybe TRBD2 (5 bases). V was pared by 6 bases and J by 0 bases, with 15 bases between. The germline CDR1 and CDR2 sequences are LNHDA and SQIVND (reference sequence). CDR3 length: 16 amino acids. CDR3 sequence reads: CASSGLRSSSYNEQFF. CDR3 nucleotides: TGTGCCAGTAGCGGACTTAGATCGAGCTCCTACAATGAGCAGTTCTTC.

The chain carries TRBV7-3 and TRBJ1-1; maybe TRBD1 (5 bases). Trimming left V 2 bases short and J 1 base short, with 20 bases between. The CDR3 has 18 residues. The V gene's germline CDR1 is SGHTA and CDR2 FQGTGA. CDR3: CASSLQPGFGVSNTEAFF. The CDR3 DNA follows: TGTGCCAGCAGCTTACAGCCAGGGTTTGGAGTATCGAACACTGAAGCTTTCTTT.

The V and J genes are TRBV18 and TRBJ1-1, with 7 bases identical to TRBD1. The V gene's germline CDR1 is KGHSH and CDR2 LQKENI. The CDR3 extends over 15 amino acids. V was pared by 3 bases and J by 6 bases, with 10 bases of the junction left unmatched. The DNA of the CDR3 is TGTGCCAGCTCACCTCAGGGGACAGTTGGGGCTGAAGCTTTCTTT. Protein product: CASSPQGTVGAEAFF.

The chain carries TRBV6-5 and TRBJ2-7; 7 nucleotides agree with TRBD2. V was pared by 2 bases and J by 4 bases, with 8 bases of the junction left unmatched. This CDR3 region has 15 residues. Germline loops: CDR1 MNHEY, CDR2 SVGAGI. CDR3 in DNA: TGTGCCAGCAGTTACGTGGCGGGAGCGGCGTACGAGCAGTACTTC. It specifies CASSYVAGAAYEQYF.

The chain joins TRBV5-5 to TRBJ2-1; tentative D call: TRBD2 (6 bases). Per germline, CDR1 SGHKS and CDR2 YYEKEE (reference sequence). The CDR3 totals 13 residues. V lost 4 bases and J lost 3, with 8 bases in between. CDR3 in amino acids: CASSTTSYNEQFF. DNA of the CDR3: TGTGCCAGCAGCACGACTAGCTACAATGAGCAGTTCTTC.